The 19 T cell receptor beta chains in this list originate from one sample, sequenced in a study of T-cell memory formation after mild COVID-19. TCRdb reanalysed the 5' RACE reads using MiXCR and keeps one entry per CDR3 protein. The data contain about 35,000 distinct CDR3 sequences, around 20% of them singletons. Sequencing was done on a sample of PBMCs or a T cell subset sorted from them (not recorded which). Receptors originate from an adult who had mild COVID-19 (a few samples of this study predate the infection). Cell type and time point are not known.

There are many counts of this clonotype. The chain links TRBV6-2 or TRBV6-3 to TRBJ1-1; D is ambiguous. With 11 bases removed from V and 4 bases from J, the gap between germline ends came to 17 bases. In germline, CDR1 is MNHEY, CDR2 SVGEGT. CDR3 size: 13 residues. The DNA of the CDR3 is TGTGCCTCCCGGAAGCCTCTCCCCACTGAAGCTTTCTTT. Translated, it gives CASRKPLPTEAFF.

This clonotype came up many times. The junction and the germline gene differ at one end; a read error may be behind it. For the CDR3, the DNA is TGCGCCAGCAGACCCGACTCCCTCCAAGGGGGGGGGAACTTC. This translates into CASRPDSLQGGGNF. V is TRBV5-1 and J is TRBJ2-7; D possibly corresponds to TRBD2 (7 bases). Germline loops: CDR1 SGHRS, CDR2 YFSETQ. This CDR3 has 14 amino acids.

This clonotype was counted many times. The CDR3 loop reads CASSQGLTGGYTF. The CDR3 coding sequence is TGTGCCAGCAGCCAAGGACTGACAGGGGGCTACACCTTC. J is TRBJ1-2 and V is TRBV3-1; 7 bases are shared with TRBD1. The junction had 4 bases not matched to a gene; V was cut back by 1 base and J by 8 bases. Germline CDR1 is LGHDT and CDR2 is YNNKEL (reference sequence). This CDR3 contains 13 residues.

This chain connects TRBV29-1 to TRBJ2-1; D is uncertain. Per germline, CDR1 SQVTM and CDR2 ANQGSEA. The V and J ends lost 0 bases and 4 bases respectively, with 13 bases between them. The CDR3 covers 15 residues. This CDR3 is CSVEEASPPYNEQFF. As DNA, the CDR3 is TGCAGCGTTGAAGAGGCGTCCCCACCGTACAATGAGCAGTTCTTC.

This clonotype appeared many times. The chain is built from TRBV12-3 or TRBV12-4 and TRBJ2-1, with D uncertain. V gave up 5 bases and J gave up 15 bases, with 17 bases separating them. CDR3 size: 12 residues. CDR3 nucleotide sequence: TGTGCCAGCAGTCCCATAGACCATGCACTGTTCTTC. It yields the protein CASSPIDHALFF.

Ten or more counts support this clonotype. This chain joins TRBV7-3 and TRBJ2-3; no clear D. Per the germline V gene, CDR1 is SGHTA and CDR2 is FQGTGA. Trimming took off 2 bases at V and 3 bases at J, with 12 bases between the two ends. The CDR3 is 15 residues long. CDR3 nucleotides: TGTGCCAGCAGCTTACAAGGTCGACGGACAGATACGCAGTATTTT. Protein sequence: CASSLQGRRTDTQYF.

The genes are TRBV10-3 and TRBJ2-3, with TRBD2 matching 8 bases. The CDR3 is made up of 15 amino acids. V shed 2 bases, J shed 2 bases, and the junction held 3 bases outside the gene matches. Looked up from germline, CDR1 is ENHRY and CDR2 is SYGVKD. In DNA form, the CDR3 reads TGTGCCATCAGTGAGAGTAGCGGGAACACAGATACGCAGTATTTT. Its protein product is CAISESSGNTDTQYF.

This clonotype is medium-sized. V is TRBV29-1 and J is TRBJ2-3; D call uncertain. CDR1 SQVTM and CDR2 ANQGSEA come from the germline V gene. CDR3 size: 14 residues. V was cut by 4 bases and J by 2 bases, with 13 bases left in between. CDR3 in DNA: TGCAGCGTTGCTTCCAGCGTCCCCACAGATACGCAGTATTTT. It is translated as CSVASSVPTDTQYF.

There are a few counts of this clonotype. The genes are TRBV7-9 and TRBJ2-3, with D possibly being TRBD2 (6 bases). V was cut by 2 bases and J by 2 bases, with 20 bases left in between. This CDR3 comprises 18 residues. Germline V gene lookup returns CDR1 SEHNR and CDR2 FQNEAQ (reference sequence). DNA for the CDR3: TGTGCCAGCAGCTTAAAACAGAGCAGCGGACTACCCACAGATACGCAGTATTTT. This encodes CASSLKQSSGLPTDTQYF.

In regard to this clonotype: A much larger clone sits a single nucleotide away, making a read error possible. This chain joins TRBV20-1 and TRBJ2-7, with D tentatively TRBD1 (7 bases). The CDR3 is 12 amino acids. Germline lookup yields CDR1 DFQATT and CDR2 SNEGSKA (reference sequence). CDR3 region: CGGGQGGREQYF. The CDR3 coding sequence is TGCGGTGGGGGGCAGGGGGGCCGCGAGCAGTACTTC.

The table lists this clonotype with many counts. The CDR3 DNA reads TGCGCCAGCAGCCAAGACTTAGCGGGATATACAGATACGCAGTATTTT. Protein sequence: CASSQDLAGYTDTQYF. The chain joins TRBV4-3 to TRBJ2-3; 8 positions match TRBD2. The CDR3 runs 16 residues. Germline V gene lookup returns CDR1 LGHNA and CDR2 YSLEER. The V and J ends lost 0 bases and 3 bases, in that order; junction bases with no gene match: 5.

This clonotype was detected ten times or more. The rearrangement uses TRBV27 and TRBJ1-4; 10 bases map to TRBD1. CDR1 MNHEY and CDR2 SMNVEV come from the germline V gene (reference sequence). The CDR3 has 16 residues. The V segment lost 6 bases and the J segment 0 bases; nucleotides outside the gene matches: 4. The chain's CDR3 is CASRPDRGPTNEKLFF. The CDR3 nucleotides read TGTGCCAGCAGACCCGACAGGGGGCCAACTAATGAAAAACTGTTTTTT.

This clonotype was counted ten times or more. The V and J genes are TRBV7-2 and TRBJ2-3, with 7 nucleotides matching TRBD2. The length of the CDR3 is 15 residues. The J segment lost 4 bases and the V segment lost 6 bases, leaving 10 bases of the junction unmatched. CDR1 is SGHTA and CDR2 is FQGNSA in the germline V gene. The CDR3 DNA reads TGTGCCAGCAGTACTGGCGGGAGCTTTGCAGATACGCAGTATTTT. This translates into CASSTGGSFADTQYF. The full variable domain, in which reference TRBV7-2 and TRBJ2-3 provide the parts outside the CDR3, is GAGVSQSPSNKVTEKGKDVELRCDPISGHTALYWYRQSLGQGLEFLIYFQGNSAPDKSGLPSDRFSAERTGGSVSTLTIQRTQQEDSAVYLCASSTGGSFADTQYFGPGTRLTVL.

Ten or more counts support this clonotype. The chain combines TRBV5-1 with TRBJ2-2; D gene unclear. The CDR3 totals 18 residues. Deletions cut 0 bases from V and 6 bases from J, with 21 bases between. Germline CDR1 is SGHRS and CDR2 is YFSETQ. This CDR3 reads CASSLGIASSLLPGELFF. In nucleotides, the CDR3 is TGCGCCAGCAGCTTGGGAATAGCCTCTAGTCTATTACCCGGGGAGCTGTTTTTT.

At least ten counts were recorded for this clonotype. The rearrangement links TRBV5-1 to TRBJ2-2; D may match TRBD1 or TRBD2 (5 bases each). Trimming left V 4 bases short and J 2 bases short, with 12 bases between. Germline CDR1 reads SGHRS; CDR2 reads YFSETQ. This CDR3 has 15 residues. The CDR3 here is CASSRGIRNTGELFF. The CDR3 DNA reads TGCGCCAGCAGCCGGGGCATCCGCAACACCGGGGAGCTGTTTTTT.

This clonotype was seen at least ten times. The rearrangement uses TRBV6-2 or TRBV6-3 and TRBJ1-4; D is unclear. In germline, CDR1 is MNHEY, CDR2 SVGEGT. This CDR3 is built from 16 residues. Trimming took off 7 bases at V and 5 bases at J, with 20 bases between the two ends. CDR3 sequence: CASTTPRTATNEKLFF. The CDR3 DNA follows: TGTGCCAGCACCACCCCGAGGACGGCTACAAATGAAAAACTGTTTTTT.

There are a few counts of this clonotype. This sequence joins TRBV20-1 and TRBJ2-3, with D maybe TRBD2 (5 bases). This CDR3 has 14 residues. Germline-derived CDR1 and CDR2 are DFQATT and SNEGSKA (reference sequence). Trimming stripped 0 bases from V and 0 bases from J, with 7 bases between. CDR3: CSARDRGSTDTQYF. The CDR3 DNA sequence: TGCAGTGCTAGAGATAGAGGGAGCACAGATACGCAGTATTTT.

This clonotype was recorded a few times. This chain connects TRBV5-4 to TRBJ2-2; 9 nucleotides agree with TRBD1. Trimming at V came to 3 bases and at J to 4 bases, leaving 4 bases not matched to a gene. Germline V gene lookup returns CDR1 SGHNT and CDR2 YYREEE (reference sequence). The CDR3 is made up of 15 amino acids. The CDR3 protein is CASSSGQGVTGELFF. The CDR3 DNA is TGTGCCAGCAGCTCGGGACAGGGAGTCACCGGGGAGCTGTTTTTT.

The chain links TRBV27 to TRBJ1-1, with 11 positions matching TRBD1. The V gene end was trimmed by 5 bases and the J gene end by 4 bases; junction bases not matched to a gene: 6. The length of the CDR3 is 15 residues. CDR1 and CDR2 (germline): MNHEY, SMNVEV (reference sequence). CDR3 region: CASSRTGGSGTEAFF. The CDR3 bases are TGTGCCAGCAGTAGGACAGGGGGCAGTGGCACTGAAGCTTTCTTT.